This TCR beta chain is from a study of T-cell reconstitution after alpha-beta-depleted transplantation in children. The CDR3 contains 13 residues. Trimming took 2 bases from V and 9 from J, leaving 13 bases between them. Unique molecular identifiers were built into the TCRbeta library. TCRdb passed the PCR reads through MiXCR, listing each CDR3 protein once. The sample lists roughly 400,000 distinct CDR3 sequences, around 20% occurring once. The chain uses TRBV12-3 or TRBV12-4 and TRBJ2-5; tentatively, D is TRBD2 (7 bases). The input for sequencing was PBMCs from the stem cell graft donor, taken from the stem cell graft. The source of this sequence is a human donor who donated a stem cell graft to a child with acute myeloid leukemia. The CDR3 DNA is TGTGCCAGCAGTTTAAGCACAGGGAGGGCCCAGTACTTC. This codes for CASSLSTGRAQYF.